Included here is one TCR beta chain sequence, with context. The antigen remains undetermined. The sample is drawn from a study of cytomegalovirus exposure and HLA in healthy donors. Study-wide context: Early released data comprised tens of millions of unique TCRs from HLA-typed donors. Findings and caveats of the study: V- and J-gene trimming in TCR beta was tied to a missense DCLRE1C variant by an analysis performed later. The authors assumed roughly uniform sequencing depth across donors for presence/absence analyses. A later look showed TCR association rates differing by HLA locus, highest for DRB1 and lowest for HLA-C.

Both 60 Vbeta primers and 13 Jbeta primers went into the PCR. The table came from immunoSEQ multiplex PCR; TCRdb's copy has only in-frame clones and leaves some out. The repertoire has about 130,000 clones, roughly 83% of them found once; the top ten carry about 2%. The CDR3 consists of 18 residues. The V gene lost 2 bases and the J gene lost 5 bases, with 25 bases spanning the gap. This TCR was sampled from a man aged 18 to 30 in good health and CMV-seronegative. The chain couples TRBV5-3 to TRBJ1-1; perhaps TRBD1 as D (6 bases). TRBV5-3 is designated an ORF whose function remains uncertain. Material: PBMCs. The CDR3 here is CARSLPAGLPGERTEAFF. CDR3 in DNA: TGTGCCAGAAGCTTACCGGCAGGCCTACCAGGGGAGAGGACTGAAGCTTTCTTT.